This paragraph reports one TCR beta chain. This clone has just a few counts. Its antigen target is currently unknown. Per-nucleotide qualities are absent, and no much larger clonotype sits a single base away. The entire amount of isolated RNA was reverse transcribed using the High Capacity cDNA Reverse Transcription Kit, so the sequenced TCRB transcripts were expressed ones. Deep immunoSEQ sequencing was applied to naive, central memory and regulatory T cell samples, giving an average of about 3.6 million total reads per sample. Sorted cells were lysed in RLT buffer and RNA was extracted with DNase-treated RNeasy Micro or Mini kits, depending on cell number. To prevent cross-contamination, every cell subset was processed on its own, while patient and healthy donor samples were processed together. The immunoSEQ multiplex PCR was used to amplify TCRB sequences from cDNA, generating 87-bp fragments that spanned the CDR3 region. The amplicons were sequenced using the Illumina HiSeq platform. As for the authors' bioinformatics: PCR bias was computationally corrected using synthetic template baselines, reads within Hamming distance 2 were collapsed, and singletons that could not be merged were discarded. By aligning reads against IMGT, V, D and J genes, CDR3 length, and insertions or deletions at six rearrangement sites were assigned. Within each subset, clonotype counts were normalized to sorted cell number, after which true diversity and Gini coefficients were computed with the tcR R package. The overlap coefficient, calculated on TCRB nucleotide sequences, was used to quantify repertoire sharing. Out-of-frame TCRB sequences from naive cells were analyzed as a proxy for the pre-selection repertoire. Imported from immuneACCESS, the table was reduced by TCRdb to in-frame sequences with V and J called. These copies leave out some clones; in studies compared against another copy, an unresolved V gene accounts for under half, and the cause of the remainder is not known. That table supplies the V and J calls and clone size; D and trimming were determined from the DNA. This sample lists 300,000 to 400,000 clones; about 10% were detected once. Of the sample, under 0.02% is held by the ten largest clones.

The data are from a study of beta chain features in type 1 diabetes (dated by TCRdb to 2017 to 2018). General notes on the study: No differences in mean age, gender distribution, total cell number or subset yield were found between patients and healthy donors. A total of 100 million to 110 million sorted cells were examined across all samples, and a strong correlation was observed between cell number per subset and RNA yield. The study compared TCRB repertoires of sorted circulating CD4+ T cell subsets between recently diagnosed type 1 diabetes patients and matched healthy donors. Regulatory and stem cell-like memory subsets were isolated from only 8 patients and roughly 8 healthy donors, whereas naive and central memory subsets came from all 30 or so donors.

A single peripheral blood draw of about 116 mL on average was collected from each donor into heparinised tubes. A BD FACSAria II and a panel including CD45RO, CCR7, CD25, CD127, CD95 and CD27 were used to sort naive, central memory, regulatory and stem cell-like memory CD4+ T cells. Every sorted population had a purity above 98%. PBMCs were separated immediately by Lymphoprep density gradient centrifugation and were stained directly, without being cultured. To minimize batch effects, samples were stained and sorted in pairs, one healthy donor with one patient per experiment. The paper's findings and limits, for the study overall: Because cDNA was sequenced instead of genomic DNA, highly expressing activated cells could be over-represented, though the groups showed no difference in activation or CD3 levels. Patients with type 1 diabetes made fewer insertions and deleted more nucleotides at VDJ recombination sites, implying thymic rearrangement abnormalities. Type 1 diabetes patients showed a moderate but significant shortening of TCRB CDR3 length in all four CD4+ subsets. PCR might favor shorter templates, but patient and control samples were amplified and corrected together, so any skew would affect both groups equally. Naive, central memory and regulatory TCRB repertoires appeared to be more alike among patients than among healthy donors. Only small numbers of individuals were included in the HLA sub-analyses, which left unresolved whether HLA type had any influence on TCRB rearrangement.

Material for sequencing was naive CD4+ T cells from blood. The cell subset or site tag for this specimen amounts to: true naive CD4+ T cells. The source is a woman between 25 and 40 years old in good health.

The nucleotides read TGTGCCAGCAGCTTGGGCGTACTAGCGGGAGAACAAGAGACCCAGTACTTC. This translates into CASSLGVLAGEQETQYF. The chain links TRBV5-4 with TRBJ2-5; TRBD2 lines up with 11 middle nucleotides. Measured from the cysteine to the phenylalanine, the CDR3 is 17 residues long. The sequence is cut down to CDR3 DNA, 51 bases in frame from base 1. Germline trimming: 0 bases from V, 2 bases from J; junction bases outside gene matches: 6. CDR1 is given as SGHNT and CDR2 as YYREEE, both from the germline V gene (reference sequence).